Listed here are 17 T cell receptor beta chains from one sample, sequenced in a study of cytomegalovirus exposure and HLA in healthy donors. The PCR ran on 60 Vbeta and 13 Jbeta primers. Generated by immunoSEQ multiplex PCR, the TCRdb table keeps only in-frame clones and is missing some. The table records some 190,000 clones, around 87% of them present only once. Material for sequencing was PBMCs. The receptor set was obtained from a boy aged 2 to 10 in good health and CMV-seronegative.

In regard to this clone: Other DNA sequences in the sample encode the same CDR3. The rearrangement links TRBV19 to TRBJ1-1; D remains ambiguous. The V end lost 6 bases, the J end lost 4 bases, and 15 bases lay between the germline ends. Germline CDR1 reads LNHDA; CDR2 reads SQIVND (reference sequence). The CDR3 extends over 14 amino acids. The chain's CDR3 is CASSPSGRGTEAFF. The CDR3 coding sequence is TGTGCCAGTAGCCCGTCCGGGAGAGGCACTGAAGCTTTCTTT.

The chain employs TRBV6-5 and TRBJ1-2; D may be TRBD1 (5 bases). CDR3 size: 14 residues. Per germline, CDR1 MNHEY and CDR2 SVGAGI. V shed 5 bases and J shed 0 bases, with 10 bases lying between them. CDR3 nucleotide sequence: TGTGCCAGCAGTGTTGACAGAACTAACTATGGCTACACCTTC. This codes for CASSVDRTNYGYTF.

This chain joins TRBV19 and TRBJ1-1; the D is unclear. CDR1 is LNHDA, CDR2 SQIVND, per germline (reference sequence). V lost 3 bases to trimming and J lost 1 base, with 6 bases between them. The CDR3 has 13 amino acids. The CDR3 sequence: CASSMIANTEAFF. The CDR3 region has the DNA TGTGCCAGTAGTATGATAGCGAACACTGAAGCTTTCTTT.

The V gene is TRBV6-1, the J gene TRBJ2-1; a weak D match, TRBD2 (6 bases). Germline V gene data show CDR1 as MNHNS and CDR2 as SASEGT. V was trimmed by 3 bases and J by 4 bases, leaving 19 bases between them. The CDR3 loop spans 17 amino acids. CDR3 in amino acids: CASSDRGLIPRYNEQFF. Written as DNA, the CDR3 is TGTGCCAGCAGTGATAGGGGACTGATTCCCCGGTACAATGAGCAGTTCTTC.

This clone was detected only a few times. The chain joins TRBV30 to TRBJ1-1; TRBD1 agrees at 7 bases. V lost 4 bases and J lost 8; bases outside the gene matches: 7. There are 12 residues in the CDR3. Per germline, CDR1 GTSNPN and CDR2 SVGIG (reference sequence). CDR3 amino acids: CAWTKGGGEAFF. The CDR3 DNA reads TGTGCCTGGACCAAAGGGGGCGGGGAAGCTTTCTTT.

The J gene is TRBJ1-1, the V gene TRBV10-3; D is perhaps TRBD1 (5 bases). CDR1 is ENHRY and CDR2 is SYGVKD in the germline V gene. Trimming removed 4 bases at V and 0 bases at J, with 9 bases between. The CDR3 spans 14 residues. This CDR3 reads CAISGGSLNTEAFF. The CDR3 bases are TGTGCCATCAGTGGGGGCAGCCTGAACACTGAAGCTTTCTTT.

V is TRBV28 and J is TRBJ2-7; tentatively, D is TRBD2 (5 bases). In germline, CDR1 is MDHEN, CDR2 SYDVKM. Trimming cost V 3 bases and J 4 bases, with 16 bases left between them. The length of the CDR3 is 15 residues. The CDR3 protein is CASSFERAAEYEQYF. DNA of the CDR3: TGTGCCAGCAGTTTTGAAAGAGCGGCTGAGTACGAGCAGTACTTC.

The V and J genes are TRBV5-1 and TRBJ2-3; D is perhaps TRBD1 (6 bases). This CDR3 spans 14 amino acids. Germline values: CDR1 SGHRS, CDR2 YFSETQ. The V and J ends lost 6 bases and 2 bases respectively, with 13 bases between them. The CDR3 DNA follows: TGCGCCAGCAATCGGGACATTTTCACAGATACGCAGTATTTT. Translated, it gives CASNRDIFTDTQYF.

The rearrangement links TRBV14 to TRBJ2-1; tentatively, D is TRBD2 (7 bases). The CDR3 runs 19 residues. Trimming removed 0 bases at V and 2 bases at J, with 20 bases between. The germline V gene has CDR1 SGHDN and CDR2 FVKESK. The CDR3 bases are TGTGCCAGCAGCCAAGAGGCCTACGACACGGGGGGCCCCTACAATGAGCAGTTCTTC. It encodes CASSQEAYDTGGPYNEQFF.

The rearrangement links TRBV15 to TRBJ2-7; TRBD2 might be the D (5 bases). V lost 1 base, J lost 3 bases, and 19 bases lay in between. The CDR3 sequence is 17 residues long. Germline lookup yields CDR1 LNHNV and CDR2 YYDKDF (reference sequence). The CDR3 DNA reads TGTGCCACCAGCAGAGGTGGCCAAATTGGAGGAAACTACGAGCAGTACTTC. It specifies CATSRGGQIGGNYEQYF.

The J gene is TRBJ2-2, the V gene TRBV19; 8 bases agree with TRBD1. The length of the CDR3 is 15 residues. The trim removed 3 bases at V and 1 base at J, leaving 1 base unmatched. Germline loops: CDR1 LNHDA, CDR2 SQIVND (reference sequence). CDR3 in amino acids: CASSIGTGNTGELFF. The CDR3, as DNA: TGTGCCAGTAGTATCGGGACAGGGAACACCGGGGAGCTGTTTTTT. Filled out from reference TRBV19 and TRBJ2-2, the complete variable domain reads DGGITQSPKYLFRKEGQNVTLSCEQNLNHDAMYWYRQDPGQGLRLIYYSQIVNDFQKGDIAEGYSVSREKKESFPLTVTSAQKNPTAFYLCASSIGTGNTGELFFGEGSRLTVL.

The rearrangement links TRBV14 to TRBJ1-2; D may be TRBD1 (6 bases). Germline CDR1 SGHDN, CDR2 FVKESK. The CDR3 is 13 residues long. Deletions cut 5 bases from V and 8 bases from J, with 15 bases between. CDR3 sequence (DNA): TGTGCCAGCAGCGCACACAGGGATGGAGGCTACACCTTC. Its protein is CASSAHRDGGYTF.

The chain recombines TRBV5-1 with TRBJ2-1; 7 nucleotides align to TRBD2. CDR1 is SGHRS and CDR2 is YFSETQ in the germline V gene. The CDR3 contains 14 residues. The junction had 8 bases not matched to a gene; V was cut back by 5 bases and J by 6 bases. The CDR3 loop reads CASRGLADTNEQFF. Written as DNA, the CDR3 is TGCGCCAGCAGGGGGCTAGCGGACACCAATGAGCAGTTCTTC.

The sample holds one count of this clone. This chain links TRBV6-1 with TRBJ1-2; D is unclear. The V gene's germline CDR1 is MNHNS and CDR2 SASEGT. V was clipped by 7 bases and J by 7 bases, with 13 bases between them. The CDR3 spans 12 residues. CDR3 sequence (DNA): TGTGCCAGCACGACTACGGTCGGTGGCTACACCTTC. Translated: CASTTTVGGYTF.

The chain links TRBV4-1 to TRBJ2-5; D may be TRBD1 (5 bases). The ends were cut back, 2 bases at V and 4 bases at J, with 8 bases in the middle. Per germline, CDR1 MGHRA and CDR2 YSYEKL. This CDR3 spans 13 amino acids. The CDR3 sequence: CASSQTRGETQYF. The CDR3 bases are TGCGCCAGCAGCCAAACAAGGGGAGAGACCCAGTACTTC.

The chain has TRBV6-1 and TRBJ2-1, with 7 bases lining up with TRBD2. Trimming cost V 9 bases and J 5 bases; bases outside gene matches: 10. The CDR3 has 14 residues. The V gene's germline CDR1 is MNHNS and CDR2 SASEGT. CDR3 sequence reads: CASSTLALHNEQFF. In nucleotides, the CDR3 is TGTGCCAGTAGTACACTAGCGCTCCACAATGAGCAGTTCTTC.

The gene calls are TRBV5-1 and TRBJ2-3; D gene uncertain. Germline V gene data show CDR1 as SGHRS and CDR2 as YFSETQ. Trimming pared 3 bases from V and 2 bases from J, leaving 13 bases between. This CDR3 is 15 amino acids long. CDR3 region: CASSYDSGDTDTQYF. Here the CDR3 DNA reads TGCGCCAGCAGCTACGATTCCGGTGACACAGATACGCAGTATTTT.